These T cell receptor beta chains were read from a single sample in a study of cytomegalovirus exposure and HLA in healthy donors. Some clones are missing from TCRdb's copy, which holds only in-frame ones; the method was immunoSEQ multiplex PCR. The data contain under 200,000 clones, about 80% of them seen just once; the ten biggest clones take up under 4.5%. Sequencing was carried out using PBMCs. These receptor sequences come from a woman in her 30s in good health and CMV-seropositive. Each CDR3 is given with its conserved first and last residue.

V gene: TRBV11-2
CDR3 protein: CASSSQGTSYEQYF

V gene: TRBV30
CDR3 protein: CAWSQGEGQGNTEAFF

V gene: TRBV10-3
CDR3 protein: CAISGLAGDADTQYF

V gene: TRBV19
CDR3 protein: CASSETGGQQPQHF

V gene: TRBV9
CDR3 protein: CASSSPPWGTSFSDTQYF

V gene: TRBV6-1
CDR3 protein: CASSEGTSGYNEQFF

V gene: TRBV27
CDR3 protein: CASSSPRQETQYF

V gene: TRBV6-1
CDR3 protein: CASINMGGYGELFF

V gene: TRBV4-2
CDR3 protein: CASSQSVGGNQPQHF

V gene: TRBV11-3
CDR3 protein: CASSTRTGEETQYF

V gene: TRBV5-4
CDR3 protein: CASSLEQGGGNQPQHF